One sample yielded the 5 T cell receptor beta chains listed below, sequenced in a study of blood T cell repertoires in COVID-19 (TCRdb year 2020). Receptors were amplified or captured by the immunoSEQ multiplex PCR assay. Drawn from immuneACCESS, this table holds only the in-frame rearrangements with V and J called that TCRdb kept. Clones are partly lost; checked studies trace under half to an unresolved V gene and leave the rest unexplained. The sample table records tens of thousands of clones; 77% of these occur just once. The ten largest clones take up around 30% of the sample. Material for sequencing was peripheral blood. The receptors shown here come from a woman in her sixties or seventies with acute or convalescent COVID-19.

The V and J genes are TRBV7-3 and TRBJ2-5, with D maybe TRBD2 (6 bases). The CDR3 sequence is 13 residues long. The germline V and J ends were trimmed by 4 bases and 9 bases, with 15 bases remaining between them. Germline assignment: CDR1 SGHTA and CDR2 FQGTGA. In DNA form, the CDR3 reads TGTGCCAGCAGCTCGACTAGTGAGGGGCCCCAGTACTTC. This encodes CASSSTSEGPQYF.

Comments on this clone: Likely a read error: the CDR3 ends without its conserved phenylalanine or tryptophan. Because the CDR3's place on the DNA is in doubt, the DNA is left out and the CDR3 is given as listed by TCRdb. V usage is TRBV5-6 and J usage is TRBJ2-7; TRBD1 was called by the table and not checked on the DNA. Including both end residues, the CDR3 is 13 amino acids long. Germline CDR1 and CDR2: SGHDT and YYEEEE. This CDR3 reads CASSLASGTGLRI.

This clone was recorded once. V gene TRBV12-3 or TRBV12-4 combines with J gene TRBJ2-2; D uncertain. This CDR3 contains 13 residues. Between the trimmed V and J ends, which lost 1 base and 4 bases, there was a span of 4 bases. CDR3 DNA: TGTGCCAGCAGTTTAGGAGCCACCGGGGAGCTGTTTTTT. Protein product: CASSLGATGELFF.

The chain joins TRBV14 to TRBJ2-5, with TRBD1 identical over 9 bases. The germline gives CDR1 SGHDN, CDR2 FVKESK. The CDR3 spans 16 residues. J lost 5 bases, V lost 3 bases, and 10 bases had no gene match. CDR3 sequence: CASSHQTGTGRETQYF. The CDR3 nucleotides are TGTGCCAGCAGCCACCAAACCGGGACAGGGCGGGAGACCCAGTACTTC.

The sample holds a few counts of this clone. The chain is built from TRBV29-1 and TRBJ1-1; the D gene is possibly TRBD1 (5 bases). CDR3 size: 14 residues. From germline, CDR1 is SQVTM and CDR2 ANQGSEA. V dropped 1 base and J dropped 2 bases, with 11 bases sitting between them. CDR3: CSVEGVTVNTEAFF. The CDR3 coding sequence is TGCAGCGTTGAAGGAGTGACAGTTAACACTGAAGCTTTCTTT.